The clone carrying this T cell receptor beta chain was observed a handful of times. These data belong to a study of metastatic and nonmetastatic thyroid tumors. No patient had received any treatment before thyroid surgery. Trimming at V came to 3 bases and at J to 5 bases, leaving 9 bases not matched to a gene. The CDR3 spans 16 residues. TCRdb called clones again from the PCR reads with MiXCR. The repertoire has 50,000 or so clones, under 25% of them found once; the top ten carry around 3.6%. This chain joins TRBV12-3 or TRBV12-4 and TRBJ2-5; 10 bases are shared with TRBD1. The origin of this receptor is a male donor with papillary thyroid cancer or a benign thyroid nodule (not recorded which). Some clones in this sample may be carry-over from other donors' samples. Sample: blood. CDR3 loop: CASSFGLKGQGETQYF. The DNA for the CDR3 is TGTGCCAGCAGTTTCGGTCTAAAGGGACAGGGGGAGACCCAGTACTTC.